Listed below are T cell receptor beta chains from one sample, sequenced in a study of beta chain features in type 1 diabetes. Using immunoSEQ multiplex PCR, the repertoire was profiled, and TCRdb retains in-frame clones only, with some absent. In the table there are hundreds of thousands of clones, over 11% of which are singletons. The specimen was naive CD4+ T cells from blood. The receptor set was obtained from a man aged 18-30 years with type 1 diabetes. The CDR3 runs from the conserved cysteine through the conserved F or W. Fields, in order: V gene, J gene, D gene, clone size, CDR3 DNA, CDR3 protein. The D gene is left open where the match is weak. Some rows have no size entry. The others give once, few or many, or a class for an expanded clone.

TRBV18	TRBJ1-2	NA	few	TGTGCCAGCTCACGTGCGGGACAAAGCTATGGCTACACCTTC	CASSRAGQSYGYTF
TRBV7-2	TRBJ2-1	TRBD2	few	TGTGCCAGCAGCTTTAGCGGGAGTGCCGTGATCTTC	CASSFSGSAVIF
TRBV4-1	TRBJ1-2	NA	few	TGCGCCAGCAGCCCCCGGGACCTAGGTTTCCGGGATGGCTACACCTTC	CASSPRDLGFRDGYTF
TRBV9	TRBJ1-2	NA	once	TGTGCCAGCAGCGTAACCTCCTATGGCTACACCTTC	CASSVTSYGYTF
TRBV5-8	TRBJ2-3	NA	NA	TGTGCCAGCAGCTTGGCAAGGGATACGCAGTATTTT	CASSLARDTQYF
TRBV28	TRBJ2-2	TRBD1	NA	TGTGCCAGCACGCAGGCCGACAGGGAGATCGGGGAGCTGTTTTTT	CASTQADREIGELFF
TRBV4-3	TRBJ1-1	NA	few	TGCGCCAGCAGCCAAGAGCGAAACACTGAAGCTTTCTTT	CASSQERNTEAFF
TRBV4-1	TRBJ2-3	TRBD2	NA	TGCGCCAGCAGCCAGAAGAGGTATTCCACTAGCGGGAGAACAGATACGCAGTATTTT	CASSQKRYSTSGRTDTQYF
TRBV6-6	TRBJ2-5	NA	NA	TGTGCCAGCAGTCGATTGTACCAAGAGACCCAGTACTTC	CASSRLYQETQYF
TRBV10-2	TRBJ2-7	NA	NA	TGCGCCAGCAGTGAACGGGTCGAGCAGTACTTC	CASSERVEQYF
TRBV20-1	TRBJ2-2	NA	NA	TGCAGTGCTGGGCGGACCGGGGAGCTGTTTTTT	CSAGRTGELFF
TRBV10-3	TRBJ2-7	NA	few	TGTGCCATCAAGGGGGAACCCTCCTACGAGCAGTACTTC	CAIKGEPSYEQYF
TRBV7-2	TRBJ2-5	TRBD2	NA	TGTGCCAGCAGCCCCCCCCAGGGAGGGGTCGGGGAGACCCAGTACTTC	CASSPPQGGVGETQYF
TRBV6-5	TRBJ1-2	NA	few	TGTGCCAGCAGTTACAAAGCTGGGGGCTACACCTTC	CASSYKAGGYTF
TRBV7-6	TRBJ2-3	NA	NA	TGTGCCAGCAGCCCCGGAGGGGATACGCAGTATTTT	CASSPGGDTQYF
TRBV6-1	TRBJ2-5	NA	few	TGTGCCAGCAAACGTCAAGAGACCCAGTACTTC	CASKRQETQYF
TRBV29-1	TRBJ2-5	TRBD1	NA	TGCAGCGTCGGGACAGATGGGGAGACCCAGTACTTC	CSVGTDGETQYF
TRBV10-3	TRBJ1-1	TRBD1	NA	TGTGCCATCCAGGGGGACACTGAAGCTTTCTTT	CAIQGDTEAFF
TRBV28	TRBJ1-6	NA	few	TGTGCCAGCAGTTTATCCCCGGAGGCTGGATGGAATTCACCCCTCCACTTT	CASSLSPEAGWNSPLHF
TRBV29-1	TRBJ1-1	TRBD1	NA	TGCAGCGTTGGAATGAGGGGGCGCATGGACACTGAAGCTTTCTTT	CSVGMRGRMDTEAFF
TRBV7-9	TRBJ2-1	TRBD2	few	TGTGCCAGCATCCCCGTGCGGCGGGGGGCTTACAATGAGCAGTTCTTC	CASIPVRRGAYNEQFF
TRBV29-1	TRBJ2-3	TRBD2	few	TGCAGCGCGGGGGAGGGTCGGAGAGATACGCAGTATTTT	CSAGEGRRDTQYF
TRBV30	TRBJ1-2	NA	few	TGTGCCTGGAGGAGAGAGGGGTTAATCAACTATGGCCACACCTTC	CAWRREGLINYGHTF
TRBV5-1	TRBJ1-5	NA	NA	TGCGCCAGCAGCCCCGGCGACGGAGCAAATCAGCCCCAGCATTTT	CASSPGDGANQPQHF
TRBV28	TRBJ2-7	NA	NA	TGTGCCAGCAGTCCCGGGGCGAGTGGAGGGACCTACGAGCAGTACTTC	CASSPGASGGTYEQYF
TRBV30	TRBJ2-1	TRBD2	NA	TGTGCCTGGAGTCGCTTCAGCGGGGGGGCCTACAATGAGCAGTTCTTC	CAWSRFSGGAYNEQFF
TRBV29-1	TRBJ2-4	TRBD2	NA	TGCAGCGTTGAGGGTTTAGCGGGAGGGCCCCTTCAGTACTTC	CSVEGLAGGPLQYF
TRBV25-1	TRBJ1-2	NA	few	TGTGCCAGCAGTGAATATCAGGGCTATGGCTACACCTTC	CASSEYQGYGYTF
TRBV7-2	TRBJ1-3	TRBD1	NA	TGTGCCAGCAGGCCGGACAGGGGAGGAAACACCATATATTTT	CASRPDRGGNTIYF
TRBV5-1	TRBJ2-5	NA	few	TGCGCCAGCAGCTTGCAGGGGCGACAAGAGACCCAGTACTTC	CASSLQGRQETQYF
TRBV30	TRBJ2-5	TRBD1	NA	TGTGCCTGGAGGCAGCCTGACAGGGGGCGAGAGACCCAGTACTTC	CAWRQPDRGRETQYF